This T cell receptor beta chain was identified during a study of cytomegalovirus exposure and HLA in healthy donors. The PCR ran on 60 Vbeta and 13 Jbeta primers. The protocol was immunoSEQ multiplex PCR, while the TCRdb copy is restricted to in-frame clones and leaves out a portion. The repertoire holds roughly 200,000 clones, with 79% as singletons. CDR3 length equals 17 residues. Unmatched junction bases numbered 8, after V lost 0 bases and J lost 2 bases. The germline V gene has CDR1 SGDLS and CDR2 YYNGEE. The chain carries TRBV9 and TRBJ2-3; the match to TRBD2 covers 8 bases. What was sequenced was PBMCs. The source of this sequence is a girl between 10 and 17 years old in good health and CMV-seropositive. The CDR3, as DNA: TGTGCCAGCAGCGTAGACCCTAGCGGGTCGGCCACAGATACGCAGTATTTT. This translates into CASSVDPSGSATDTQYF.